This TCR beta chain was found in a study of spatial heterogeneity in lung cancer. TCRdb called the 5' RACE reads again in MiXCR, with one record for every CDR3 protein. Of 60,000 to 90,000 distinct CDR3 sequences listed, about 8% are singletons. Documented time point: sample taken at primary tumor resection. Samples were donated by 72 untreated early-stage non-small cell lung cancer patients. This clonotype was detected ten times or more. The CDR3 runs 14 residues. V lost 6 bases and J lost 2, with 11 bases in between. The V gene's germline CDR1 is ENHRY and CDR2 SYGVKD. The chain couples TRBV10-3 to TRBJ1-3, with D maybe TRBD1 (5 bases). The sequence was collected from a male donor with early-stage non-small cell lung cancer. The sample consisted of PBMCs, taken at surgery. CDR3 DNA: TGTGCCATCAGCCGGACATATACTGGAAACACCATATATTTT. Translating gives CAISRTYTGNTIYF.